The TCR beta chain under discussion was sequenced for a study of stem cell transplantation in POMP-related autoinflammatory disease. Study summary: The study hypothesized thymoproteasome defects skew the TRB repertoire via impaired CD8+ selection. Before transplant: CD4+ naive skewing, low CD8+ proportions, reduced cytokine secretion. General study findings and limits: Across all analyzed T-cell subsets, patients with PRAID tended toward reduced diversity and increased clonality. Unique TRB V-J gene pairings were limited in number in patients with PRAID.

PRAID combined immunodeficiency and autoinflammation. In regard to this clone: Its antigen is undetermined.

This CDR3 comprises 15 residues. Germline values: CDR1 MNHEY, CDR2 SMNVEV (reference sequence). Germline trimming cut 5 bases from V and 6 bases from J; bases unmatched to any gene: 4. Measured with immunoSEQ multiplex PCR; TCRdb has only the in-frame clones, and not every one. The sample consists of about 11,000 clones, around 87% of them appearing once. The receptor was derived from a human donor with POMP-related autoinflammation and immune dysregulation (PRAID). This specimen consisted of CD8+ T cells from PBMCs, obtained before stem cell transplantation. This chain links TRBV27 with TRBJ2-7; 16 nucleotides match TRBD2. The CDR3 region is CASSPGTSGGAEQYF. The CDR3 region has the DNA TGTGCCAGCAGTCCTGGGACTAGCGGGGGGGCCGAGCAGTACTTC.